A selection of T cell receptor beta chains follows, all from one sample in a study of T-cell reconstitution after alpha-beta-depleted transplantation in children. From the PCR reads, TCRdb called clonotypes with MiXCR, one entry per CDR3 protein. Found here are 450,000 to 600,000 distinct CDR3 sequences, roughly a tenth of them singletons; the top ten hold around 2%. The specimen was PBMCs, collected before TCRalphabeta/CD19-depleted stem cell transplant. These receptors came from a child aged 2 to 15 with inherited bone marrow failure, due to receive a stem cell transplant. Each CDR3 is given with its conserved first and last residue. D genes are given only for firm matches. Size tells how often a clone was seen (once, few, many) or the class of an expanded clone, and some rows leave it out.

CDR3 DNA | CDR3 protein | clone size | J gene | V gene | D gene
TGTGCCAGCAGCTCCGAGCTCTCTGAAGCTTTCTTT | CASSSELSEAFF | many | TRBJ1-1 | TRBV11-2 | NA
TGTGCCAGCAGCCCGGGACTAGCGGAGTCCAATGAGCAGTTCTTC | CASSPGLAESNEQFF | NA | TRBJ2-1 | TRBV11-2 | TRBD2
TGCGCCAGCAGCTTCGGTCAAAATACGAACACCGGGGAGCTGTTTTTT | CASSFGQNTNTGELFF | many | TRBJ2-2 | TRBV5-1 | NA
TGTGCCAGCAGCGACGACAGGGTGGGCACTGAAGCTTTCTTT | CASSDDRVGTEAFF | many | TRBJ1-1 | TRBV4-2 | TRBD1
TGTGCCAGCACACGAAGGGGGACTGAAATTAAAAACACCGGGGAGCTGTTTTTT | CASTRRGTEIKNTGELFF | NA | TRBJ2-2 | TRBV7-8 | NA
TGTGCCAGCTCACTCAGACAGGGGGCGTTGGACGTTTATGGCTACACCTTC | CASSLRQGALDVYGYTF | many | TRBJ1-2 | TRBV18 | TRBD1
TGTGCCAGCAGGATAGGGACAGGGGACGATAATTCACCCCTCCACTTT | CASRIGTGDDNSPLHF | many | TRBJ1-6 | TRBV6-1 | TRBD1
TGTGCCAGCAGTTTGGGGTTTGGGGAGCAGTACTTC | CASSLGFGEQYF | many | TRBJ2-7 | TRBV27 | NA
TGCAGTGCTAGAAACAGGGAGAACACTGAAGCTTTCTTT | CSARNRENTEAFF | many | TRBJ1-1 | TRBV20-1 | NA
TGTGCCAGCACTTGGGGAACAGGGTACACCGGGGAGCTGTTTTTT | CASTWGTGYTGELFF | few | TRBJ2-2 | TRBV7-2 | NA
TGCGCCAGCAGCCACGGAGACGTTGACAGGGGGAGCTATACGCAGTATTTT | CASSHGDVDRGSYTQYF | many | TRBJ2-3 | TRBV4-1 | TRBD1
TGTGCCAGCAGCCCGAACGTCCGACAGGGAGGAGGTTACAATCAGCCCCAGCATTTT | CASSPNVRQGGGYNQPQHF | few | TRBJ1-5 | TRBV28 | TRBD1
TGTGCCACCAGCAGCGACAGGGATATCACCGGGGAGCTGTTTTTT | CATSSDRDITGELFF | many | TRBJ2-2 | TRBV15 | TRBD1
TGTGCCAGCAGCTTAGCAAAGGGGGAGGGTTACAATGAGCAGTTCTTC | CASSLAKGEGYNEQFF | NA | TRBJ2-1 | TRBV7-2 | NA
TGCAGTGCTAGAGATCTTAGAGGGGGCGGGGGCGAAGCTTTCTTT | CSARDLRGGGGEAFF | many | TRBJ1-1 | TRBV20-1 | TRBD1
TGTGCCAGCAGTTCGACAGGGGAGGGCGGCAACATTCAGTACTTC | CASSSTGEGGNIQYF | many | TRBJ2-4 | TRBV28 | NA
TGCAGTGTAGGTGGGCAGCGTTCCTACGAGCAGTACTTC | CSVGGQRSYEQYF | many | TRBJ2-7 | TRBV20-1 | NA
TGCAGCGTTGAAGACCGGGACAGGGTTACTGGGGCCAACGTCCTGACTTTC | CSVEDRDRVTGANVLTF | NA | TRBJ2-6 | TRBV29-1 | TRBD1
TGTGCCAGCAGCTCAAGCGGGATGCCCAATGAGCAGTTCTTC | CASSSSGMPNEQFF | NA | TRBJ2-1 | TRBV11-3 | TRBD2
TGTGCCAGCAGTTTATCGGGAGCTAGAGATACGCAGTATTTT | CASSLSGARDTQYF | many | TRBJ2-3 | TRBV12-3/TRBV12-4 | NA
TGTGCCAGCAGTTTAATTGCAGGAAACAATGAGCAGTTCTTC | CASSLIAGNNEQFF | many | TRBJ2-1 | TRBV27 | NA
TGCAGCGTTGAAGAATCCAACAGGGGTCCCTCCTACAATGAGCAGTTCTTC | CSVEESNRGPSYNEQFF | few | TRBJ2-1 | TRBV29-1 | TRBD1
TGTGCCAGCACCCCGGGGATCTTCGGGGTCCCCTACGAGCAGTACTTC | CASTPGIFGVPYEQYF | NA | TRBJ2-7 | TRBV12-3/TRBV12-4 | NA
TGCGCCAGCAGCTTGGCCAGCGGGTTAGACTCCTACGAGCAGTACTTC | CASSLASGLDSYEQYF | many | TRBJ2-7 | TRBV5-1 | NA
TGTGCCACCAGTGAACAGCGGGCCTCCAATGAGCAGTTCTTC | CATSEQRASNEQFF | many | TRBJ2-1 | TRBV24-1 | NA
TGTGCCAGCACCCCGATTAGGGGGCCCACCGGGGAGCTGTTTTTT | CASTPIRGPTGELFF | many | TRBJ2-2 | TRBV5-6 | TRBD1
TGTGCCAGCAGTCGCCTAGCGTTTAGCACAGATACGCAGTATTTT | CASSRLAFSTDTQYF | many | TRBJ2-3 | TRBV27 | NA
TGCAGTGCTCACACAACATATGAGACTAGCGGGATAGCCTACGAGCAGTACTTC | CSAHTTYETSGIAYEQYF | many | TRBJ2-7 | TRBV20-1 | TRBD2
TGTGCCAGCAGCTTAGTGCTCTCGGGAGGGCCCCAGGAGACCCAGTACTTC | CASSLVLSGGPQETQYF | few | TRBJ2-5 | TRBV7-8 | TRBD2
TGCAGTGCTAGGGTCGGGGGCCGGAGCTCCTACGAGCAGTACTTC | CSARVGGRSSYEQYF | NA | TRBJ2-7 | TRBV20-1 | NA
TGTGCCAGCAGCTTTTTCACTAGCGGGATTCCCTACAAGGAGCAGTTCTTC | CASSFFTSGIPYKEQFF | NA | TRBJ2-1 | TRBV11-2 | TRBD2